This T cell receptor (beta chain) was documented in a study of cytomegalovirus exposure and HLA in healthy donors. About the study: The 100 to 150 validation repertoires matched the approximately 700 first-cohort repertoires in platform, a later analysis reported. Findings and caveats of the study: Cytomegalovirus-associated status was assigned to about 180 TCR beta chains. Through in vitro validation, three CMV-associated chains were shown to be specific for CMV antigens. The classifier was said to identify cytomegalovirus status with high specificity and sensitivity.

Worth noting for this clone: Its antigen is not identified.

With V trimmed by 1 base and J by 4 bases, 9 bases remained unmatched. CDR1 is MDHEN and CDR2 is SYDVKM in the germline V gene. This CDR3 comprises 18 residues. Sequenced by immunoSEQ multiplex PCR; TCRdb stores in-frame clones only, minus some. The profile shows about 44,000 clones, approximately 94% of them singletons. The V gene is TRBV28, the J gene TRBJ2-6, with 8 bases lining up with TRBD1. The sequenced sample was PBMCs. This sequence originates from a woman between 18 and 30 years old in good health and CMV-seronegative. CDR3 in DNA: TGTGCCAGCAGTTTATTGGGGCAGGGGGCGACAGGGGCCAACGTCCTGACTTTC. It is translated as CASSLLGQGATGANVLTF.